Below are 15 T cell receptor beta chains sequenced from a single sample in a study of blood T cell repertoires in COVID-19 (dated by TCRdb to the early 2020s). The receptor library was made with the immunoSEQ multiplex PCR assay. TCRdb re-hosts the immuneACCESS table, in-frame sequences only. Its copies lack some clones; in the studies checked, an unresolved V gene accounts for under half of them, and the cause for the rest is not known. The sample table contains about 200,000 clones; only one count was recorded for around four fifths of them. Approximately 0.97% of the sample is held by the ten biggest clonotypes. The sequenced sample consisted of peripheral blood. The receptors were gathered from a man aged 60-69 years with COVID-19, enrolled during active disease.

The rearrangement uses TRBV6-5 and TRBJ1-5, with 7 bases aligning to TRBD1. Germline V CDR1 and CDR2: MNHEY, SVGAGI. The CDR3 loop spans 15 amino acids. Trimming cost V 4 bases and J 5 bases; bases outside gene matches: 8. CDR3 coding DNA: TGTGCCAGCAGTTCCGGACAGGTCATGGATCAGCCCCAGCATTTT. Translating gives CASSSGQVMDQPQHF.

This clone occurred a few times. The chain has TRBV29-1 and TRBJ2-2; weak D call: TRBD1 (5 bases). V was trimmed by 7 bases and J by 0 bases, leaving 9 bases between them. The germline V gene encodes CDR1 SQVTM and CDR2 ANQGSEA. This CDR3 spans 13 amino acids. The CDR3 bases are TGCAGCGCCGACAGACCGAACACCGGGGAGCTGTTTTTT. As protein: CSADRPNTGELFF.

This chain links TRBV28 with TRBJ1-1, with D hard to call. The CDR3 extends over 13 amino acids. Trimming pared 6 bases from V and 3 bases from J, leaving 11 bases between. From germline, CDR1 is MDHEN and CDR2 SYDVKM. CDR3 sequence (DNA): TGTGCCAGCAGGGAGGGAGGAGACACTGAAGCTTTCTTT. This translates into CASREGGDTEAFF. The full variable domain, its missing parts supplied by reference TRBV28 and TRBJ1-1, is DVKVTQSSRYLVKRTGEKVFLECVQDMDHENMFWYRQDPGLGLRLIYFSYDVKMKEKGDIPEGYSVSREKKERFSLILESASTNQTSMYLCASREGGDTEAFFGQGTRLTVV.

The V call is TRBV10-3, the J call TRBJ2-2, with 8 bases aligning to TRBD1. CDR1 and CDR2 (germline): ENHRY, SYGVKD. The CDR3 sequence is 18 residues long. V trimming: 4 bases; J trimming: 4 bases; junction bases outside the gene matches: 14. The CDR3 DNA reads as TGTGCCATCAGTGTAGGGGGCCGACAGGGGAGAGGCACCGGGGAGCTGTTTTTT. Translating it yields CAISVGGRQGRGTGELFF.

V is TRBV6-1 and J is TRBJ1-1; no definite D call. Germline V CDR1 and CDR2: MNHNS, SASEGT. Trimming cost V 1 base and J 4 bases, with 16 bases left between them. The CDR3 contains 16 residues. The CDR3 sequence is CASSEVLTASGTEAFF. In DNA form, the CDR3 reads TGTGCCAGCAGTGAAGTTCTAACAGCCTCAGGCACTGAAGCTTTCTTT.

The genes are TRBV27 and TRBJ1-1, with a possible D match to TRBD1 (5 bases). The V gene lost 10 bases and the J gene lost 10 bases, with 25 bases spanning the gap. The germline V gene has CDR1 MNHEY and CDR2 SMNVEV (reference sequence). The CDR3 spans 14 residues. Here the CDR3 reads CATRPAGRAFGAFF. Here the CDR3 DNA reads TGTGCCACAAGACCCGCCGGCAGGGCATTTGGAGCTTTCTTT.

This sequence joins TRBV2 and TRBJ1-6, with TRBD1 matching 9 bases. The germline gives CDR1 SNHLY, CDR2 FYNNEI. Losses at the gene ends were 7 bases for V and 7 bases for J; bases not matched to a gene: 8. The CDR3 contains 15 residues. The CDR3 DNA reads as TGTGCCAGCAATCTACAGGGGGCGCGGAATTCACCCCTCCACTTT. Encoded protein: CASNLQGARNSPLHF.

V gene TRBV5-8 combines with J gene TRBJ2-1; 15 bases map to TRBD2. The CDR3 totals 13 residues. Germline assignment: CDR1 SGHTS and CDR2 YDEGEE. The J segment lost 8 bases and the V segment lost 9 bases, leaving 3 bases of the junction unmatched. The CDR3 nucleotides read TGTGCCACCGGACTAGCGGGAGGGTATGAGCAGTTCTTC. Its protein product is CATGLAGGYEQFF.

V gene TRBV28 combines with J gene TRBJ1-2; TRBD1 agrees at 7 bases. From germline, CDR1 is MDHEN and CDR2 SYDVKM. J lost 8 bases, V lost 6 bases, and 6 bases had no gene match. The CDR3 runs 12 residues. The CDR3 is CASSRQGRGYTF. CDR3 bases: TGTGCCAGCAGCAGACAGGGTCGGGGCTACACCTTC.

The V and J genes are TRBV6-6 and TRBJ2-7, with a tentative D call TRBD2 (6 bases). CDR1 and CDR2 (germline): MNHNY, SVGAGI (reference sequence). The CDR3 spans 17 residues. Deletions cut 5 bases from V and 4 bases from J, with 24 bases between. The chain's CDR3 is CASSPLGTHKPTYEQYF. The DNA for the CDR3 is TGTGCCAGCAGTCCTCTGGGGACTCATAAGCCGACATACGAGCAGTACTTC.

A single count supports this clone. V is TRBV27 and J is TRBJ1-5; no definite D call. Trimming took off 5 bases at V and 4 bases at J, with 6 bases between the two ends. The CDR3 contains 12 residues. In germline, CDR1 is MNHEY, CDR2 SMNVEV (reference sequence). CDR3 sequence reads: CASSGQNQPQHF. The CDR3 DNA follows: TGTGCCAGCAGTGGGCAGAATCAGCCCCAGCATTTT.

The CDR3 sequence is CASSKSRSGQGWLIQYF. The CDR3 bases are TGTGCCAGCAGCAAATCGAGGTCGGGACAGGGATGGCTAATTCAGTACTTC. The V call is TRBV21-1, the J call TRBJ2-4; TRBD1 is the table's D call, not checked against the DNA. TRBV21-1 is labeled a pseudogene. CDR3 size: 17 residues.

The sample holds a few counts of this clone. The chain links TRBV2 to TRBJ1-5; D possibly corresponds to TRBD1 (5 bases). Germline assignment: CDR1 SNHLY and CDR2 FYNNEI. The length of the CDR3 is 12 residues. Trimming shortened V by 5 bases and J by 6 bases, and 8 bases separated the two germline ends. In DNA form, the CDR3 reads TGTGCCAGCAGTCCAGGGATTCAGCCCCAGCATTTT. The encoded protein is CASSPGIQPQHF. The entire variable domain, with the rest obtained from reference TRBV2 and TRBJ1-5, is as follows: EPEVTQTPSHQVTQMGQEVILRCVPISNHLYFYWYRQILGQKVEFLVSFYNNEISEKSEIFDDQFSVERPDGSNFTLKIRSTKLEDSAMYFCASSPGIQPQHFGDGTRLSIL.

The chain recombines TRBV6-1 with TRBJ2-7, with 8 bases fitting TRBD1. Germline V gives CDR1 MNHNS, CDR2 SASEGT. This CDR3 has 14 residues. The V segment lost 3 bases and the J segment 2 bases; nucleotides outside the gene matches: 3. The CDR3 sequence: CASSDTGGPYEQYF. In nucleotides, the CDR3 is TGTGCCAGCAGTGACACAGGGGGGCCCTACGAGCAGTACTTC.

This rearrangement joins TRBV30 to TRBJ1-2; D is possibly TRBD1 (6 bases). Germline V gives CDR1 GTSNPN, CDR2 SVGIG (reference sequence). Trimming cost V 1 base and J 7 bases, with 13 bases left between them. The CDR3 is 13 amino acids. The CDR3 reads CAWSGGGAAGYTF. The DNA of the CDR3 is TGTGCCTGGAGTGGAGGGGGGGCGGCTGGCTACACCTTC.